This is a list of T cell receptor beta chains from one sample in a study of T cell responses to AZD1222 COVID-19 vaccine. Generated by immunoSEQ multiplex PCR, the TCRdb table keeps only in-frame clones and is missing some. The repertoire includes around 180,000 clones, roughly 91% of them detected once, and 25% to 30% sits in the top ten. The starting material was peripheral blood, obtained 28 days after the second AZD1222 dose. The origin of the receptors is an adult who received the AZD1222 COVID-19 vaccine. The CDR3 runs from the conserved cysteine through the conserved F or W. The order of the fields is V gene, CDR3 length, clone size, J gene, D gene, CDR3 protein, CDR3 DNA. D genes are given only for firm matches. Rows give clone size only sometimes, using once, few, many, or a class for an expanded clone.

TRBV30,15,once,TRBJ2-7,TRBD2,CAWSAGGGGPHEQYF,TGTGCCTGGAGTGCCGGGGGGGGAGGGCCCCACGAGCAGTACTTC
TRBV6-5,14,few,TRBJ1-2,TRBD1,CASSYRRQGTGYTF,TGTGCCAGCAGTTACCGAAGACAGGGGACTGGCTACACCTTC
TRBV4-2,14,few,TRBJ1-2,.,CASSPPRDTYGYTF,TGTGCCAGCAGCCCTCCGAGGGATACCTATGGCTACACCTTC
TRBV19,14,few,TRBJ2-1,TRBD2,CASSSGLAVGEQFF,TGTGCCAGTAGTTCGGGACTAGCGGTAGGTGAGCAGTTCTTC
TRBV9,15,.,TRBJ2-1,TRBD2,CASSALAGVQNEQFF,TGTGCCAGCAGCGCACTAGCGGGAGTGCAAAATGAGCAGTTCTTC
TRBV7-3,16,.,TRBJ2-2,.,CASSLSGAANTGELFF,TGTGCCAGCAGCTTATCGGGCGCAGCGAACACCGGGGAGCTGTTTTTT
TRBV9,14,.,TRBJ2-1,.,CASSVGSSVNEQFF,TGTGCCAGCAGCGTAGGTTCTAGCGTTAATGAGCAGTTCTTC
TRBV18,14,.,TRBJ1-4,.,CASSPGSSNEKLFF,TGTGCCAGCTCACCAGGGTCATCTAATGAAAAACTGTTTTTT
TRBV2,16,.,TRBJ2-7,.,CASTHLRDRSGYEQYF,TGTGCCAGCACCCACCTAAGAGACAGGTCCGGCTACGAGCAGTACTTC
TRBV4-2,15,.,TRBJ2-3,.,CASAGSLLSTDTQYF,TGTGCCAGCGCCGGAAGTTTACTGAGCACAGATACGCAGTATTTT
TRBV5-1,16,.,TRBJ2-5,.,CASSLAGKFGQETQYF,TGCGCCAGCAGCTTGGCAGGAAAGTTTGGCCAAGAGACCCAGTACTTC
TRBV2,13,few,TRBJ2-7,.,CASIGTDSYEQYF,TGTGCCAGTATCGGGACGGACTCCTACGAGCAGTACTTC
TRBV27,14,.,TRBJ2-3,TRBD1,CASSSTGRTDTQYF,TGTGCCAGCAGCTCGACAGGGCGCACAGATACGCAGTATTTT
TRBV15,16,few,TRBJ2-7,.,CATSRDRGKGSYEQYF,TGTGCCACCAGCAGAGATAGGGGCAAGGGCAGTTACGAGCAGTACTTC
TRBV28,14,.,TRBJ1-1,.,CASSLRGLNTEAFF,TGTGCCAGCAGTTTAAGAGGCCTGAACACTGAAGCTTTCTTT
TRBV10-2,15,once,TRBJ2-3,TRBD1,CASSPGQGASDTQYF,TGCGCCAGCAGCCCAGGACAGGGGGCTTCAGATACGCAGTATTTT
TRBV9,14,.,TRBJ2-1,.,CASAAPSSYNEQFF,TGTGCCAGCGCCGCCCCAAGCTCCTACAATGAGCAGTTCTTC
TRBV20-1,13,once,TRBJ1-5,.,CSASRGRDQPQHF,TGCAGTGCTAGTCGGGGGAGAGATCAGCCCCAGCATTTT